Listed below are T cell receptor beta chains from one sample, sequenced in a study of T cell clones after liver transplantation. Profiled with immunoSEQ multiplex PCR; TCRdb holds only in-frame clones, not every one. Altogether approximately 75,000 clones are present, 80% being singletons, with the ten largest covering around 0.72%. Sequences were derived from CD4+ T cells from blood, sampled 12 months after liver transplant. These TCRs come from a human patient who received a liver transplant. Some T cells could come from the graft donor. CDR3s include the opening cysteine and the closing phenylalanine or tryptophan. The D gene is left open where the match is weak. Clone size, where shown, is once, few, many, or a class for clones that have expanded.

>TRBV9|-|TRBJ2-7|TRBD2
CASSPRQREDHEQYF
TGTGCCAGCAGCCCCCGCCAGCGGGAGGACCACGAGCAGTACTTC
>TRBV7-9|-|TRBJ1-2|TRBD1
CASSFPWDRDYGYTF
TGTGCCAGCAGCTTTCCCTGGGACAGGGACTATGGCTACACCTTC
>TRBV19|-|TRBJ1-5|TRBD1
CASSSRTGTSNQPQHF
TGTGCCAGTAGTTCCCGGACAGGAACAAGCAATCAGCCCCAGCATTTT
>TRBV27|-|TRBJ1-4|-
CASSLSPRQGGEKLFF
TGTGCCAGCAGTTTATCACCCCGGCAGGGAGGTGAAAAACTGTTTTTT
>TRBV6-1|-|TRBJ1-2|TRBD1
CASSISGTGVGYTF
TGTGCCAGCAGTATCTCCGGGACAGGAGTCGGCTACACCTTC
>TRBV11-2|few|TRBJ2-3|-
CASSFLAGQTDTQYF
TGTGCCAGCAGCTTCCTTGCGGGACAGACAGATACGCAGTATTTT
>TRBV5-4|-|TRBJ1-2|-
CASSSPGQGRGYTF
TGTGCCAGCAGCTCGCCGGGGCAGGGGCGGGGCTACACCTTC
>TRBV7-9|-|TRBJ2-1|TRBD2
CASSPSGSGYNEQFF
TGTGCCAGCAGCCCTAGCGGATCAGGGTACAATGAGCAGTTCTTC
>TRBV7-9|-|TRBJ2-1|-
CASSFSVGREGVNEQFF
TGTGCCAGCAGCTTTTCAGTGGGGCGGGAAGGGGTCAATGAGCAGTTCTTC
>TRBV14|-|TRBJ2-3|-
CASSQDWQGAQYF
TGTGCCAGCAGCCAAGATTGGCAGGGTGCGCAGTATTTT
>TRBV4-3|-|TRBJ2-3|-
CASRGDFLTDTQYF
TGCGCCAGCAGAGGGGACTTCCTCACAGATACGCAGTATTTT
>TRBV5-1|few|TRBJ2-7|-
CASSPLPGESYEQYF
TGCGCCAGCAGCCCCCTCCCGGGGGAAAGTTACGAGCAGTACTTC
>TRBV6-1|-|TRBJ2-3|-
CASSAGTGWRGSTDTQYF
TGTGCCAGCAGTGCAGGCACAGGGTGGCGCGGGTCCACAGATACGCAGTATTTT
>TRBV5-1|-|TRBJ2-1|TRBD2
CASRPSGSYNEQFF
TGCGCCAGCAGGCCTAGCGGGAGCTACAATGAGCAGTTCTTC
>TRBV9|-|TRBJ2-2|-
CASSIGTERAGELFF
TGTGCCAGCAGCATCGGGACGGAGAGGGCCGGGGAGCTGTTTTTT
>TRBV5-4|-|TRBJ2-7|-
CASSLAGTGIFQYF
TGTGCCAGCAGCTTGGCCGGGACCGGGATCTTTCAGTACTTC
>TRBV20-1|few|TRBJ2-7|-
CSANRKVEQYF
TGCAGTGCTAATAGGAAGGTCGAGCAGTACTTC
>TRBV7-9|-|TRBJ1-1|-
CASSLDIGAFF
TGTGCCAGCAGCCTCGACATCGGGGCTTTCTTT
>TRBV5-1|-|TRBJ1-3|TRBD1
CASSLGDRGPSGNTIYF
TGCGCCAGCAGCTTGGGGGACAGGGGCCCATCTGGAAACACCATATATTTT
>TRBV28|-|TRBJ1-5|-
CASSYRGNQPQHF
TGTGCCAGCAGTTACAGGGGCAATCAGCCCCAGCATTTT
>TRBV7-8|-|TRBJ2-6|TRBD1
CASGDRSANVLTF
TGTGCCAGCGGGGACAGGAGCGCCAACGTCCTGACTTTC
>TRBV19|-|TRBJ2-3|TRBD1
CASVDRAADTQYF
TGTGCCAGCGTAGACAGGGCGGCGGATACGCAGTATTTT
>TRBV29-1|-|TRBJ1-2|-
CSFLGPQETNYGYTF
TGCAGCTTCCTAGGGCCACAGGAGACTAACTATGGCTACACCTTC
>TRBV5-1|-|TRBJ2-5|TRBD2
CASSWGSGRSGETQYF
TGCGCCAGCAGCTGGGGCAGCGGGAGGTCGGGTGAGACCCAGTACTTC
>TRBV5-1|-|TRBJ1-1|-
CASSLYRVQNTEAFF
TGCGCCAGCAGCTTATACAGGGTCCAGAACACTGAAGCTTTCTTT
>TRBV6-6|-|TRBJ1-1|-
CASSSTIGAEAFF
TGTGCCAGCAGCTCGACTATTGGCGCTGAAGCTTTCTTT
>TRBV18|-|TRBJ2-4|-
CASSQQQGGKNIQYF
TGTGCCAGCTCACAACAACAGGGAGGCAAAAACATTCAGTACTTC
>TRBV6-6|-|TRBJ2-1|TRBD2
CASSYSTGGEQFF
TGTGCCAGCAGTTACTCGACGGGAGGTGAGCAGTTCTTC
>TRBV30|-|TRBJ2-1|TRBD2
CAWSVRLGLAGGYNEQFF
TGTGCCTGGAGTGTACGCCTTGGACTAGCGGGAGGGTACAATGAGCAGTTCTTC
>TRBV29-1|-|TRBJ2-3|TRBD2
CSVDGAGGPSDTQYF
TGCAGCGTTGACGGAGCGGGAGGGCCATCAGATACGCAGTATTTT
>TRBV18|once|TRBJ2-1|TRBD2
CASSPGTSGDNEQFF
TGTGCCAGCTCACCAGGGACTAGCGGAGACAATGAGCAGTTCTTC
>TRBV18|-|TRBJ2-5|TRBD1
CASSPGQGSKETQYF
TGTGCCAGCTCACCCGGACAGGGGTCGAAAGAGACCCAGTACTTC
>TRBV5-1|-|TRBJ2-3|-
CASSLSPSTDTQYF
TGCGCCAGCAGCTTGTCGCCCAGCACAGATACGCAGTATTTT
>TRBV11-2|-|TRBJ2-7|-
CASSPREDSYEQYF
TGTGCCAGCAGCCCCCGAGAGGACTCCTACGAGCAGTACTTC
>TRBV5-1|-|TRBJ1-1|-
CASSLETNTEAFF
TGCGCCAGCAGCTTGGAGACGAACACTGAAGCTTTCTTT
>TRBV6-4|-|TRBJ1-1|-
CASRSHSVANTEAFF
TGTGCCAGCAGATCTCACTCAGTGGCGAACACTGAAGCTTTCTTT
>TRBV15|-|TRBJ2-5|-
CATGGTYQETQYF
TGTGCCACCGGCGGGACCTACCAAGAGACCCAGTACTTC
>TRBV18|-|TRBJ1-4|-
CASSPSRDEKLFF
TGTGCCAGCTCACCATCCAGGGATGAAAAACTGTTTTTT
>TRBV5-1|once|TRBJ2-1|TRBD1
CASSFTGTGTYNEQFF
TGCGCCAGCAGCTTCACCGGGACAGGGACCTACAATGAGCAGTTCTTC
>TRBV9|-|TRBJ2-2|TRBD1
CASSPHRTGTGELFF
TGTGCCAGCAGCCCCCATCGGACAGGGACCGGGGAGCTGTTTTTT
>TRBV27|-|TRBJ2-7|-
CASSFADRYEQYF
TGTGCCAGCAGTTTCGCGGACAGATACGAGCAGTACTTC
>TRBV7-3|-|TRBJ2-3|TRBD2
CASRSGLAGVTDTQYF
TGTGCCAGCAGGAGCGGACTAGCGGGGGTCACAGATACGCAGTATTTT
>TRBV2|once|TRBJ1-2|-
CARGAPSNGYTF
TGTGCCAGGGGGGCCCCCTCGAATGGCTACACCTTC
>TRBV9|-|TRBJ2-1|-
CASSVAGIGSEQFF
TGTGCCAGCAGCGTAGCTGGTATAGGGAGTGAGCAGTTCTTC
>TRBV7-9|few|TRBJ2-3|-
CASSLGGMSGDTQYF
TGTGCCAGCAGCTTAGGCGGGATGTCAGGAGATACGCAGTATTTT
>TRBV19|few|TRBJ2-7|TRBD1
CASTSTGTGAYEQYF
TGTGCCAGTACCTCGACCGGGACAGGGGCCTACGAGCAGTACTTC
>TRBV2|once|TRBJ2-3|TRBD1
CASRGTGGDTQYF
TGTGCCAGCAGGGGGACAGGGGGGGATACGCAGTATTTT
>TRBV2|-|TRBJ1-4|-
CASRENSVTNEKLFF
TGTGCCAGCAGAGAAAACAGTGTTACTAATGAAAAACTGTTTTTT